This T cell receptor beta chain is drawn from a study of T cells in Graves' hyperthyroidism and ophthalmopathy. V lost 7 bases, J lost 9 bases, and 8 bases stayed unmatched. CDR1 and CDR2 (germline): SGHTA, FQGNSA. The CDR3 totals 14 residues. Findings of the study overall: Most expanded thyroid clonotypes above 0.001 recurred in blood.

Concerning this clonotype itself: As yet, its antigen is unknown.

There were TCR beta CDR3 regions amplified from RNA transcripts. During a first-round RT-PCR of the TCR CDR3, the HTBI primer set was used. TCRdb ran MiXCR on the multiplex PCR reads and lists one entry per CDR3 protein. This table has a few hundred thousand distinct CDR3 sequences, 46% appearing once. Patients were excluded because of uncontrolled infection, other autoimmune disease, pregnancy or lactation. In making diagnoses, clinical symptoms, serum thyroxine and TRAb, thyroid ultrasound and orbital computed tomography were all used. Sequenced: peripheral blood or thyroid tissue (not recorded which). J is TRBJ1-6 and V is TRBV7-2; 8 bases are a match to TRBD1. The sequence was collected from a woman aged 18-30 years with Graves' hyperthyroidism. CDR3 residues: CASKHQGASSPLHF. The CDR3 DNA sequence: TGTGCCAGCAAGCACCAGGGGGCAAGTTCACCCCTCCACTTT.